The 21 T cell receptor beta chains below come from one sample, sequenced in a study of Ad26.COV2.S vaccination and SARS-CoV-2 variants. Only in-frame clones appear in the TCRdb table, and some are missing; sequencing was by immunoSEQ multiplex PCR. The data show 430,000 or so clones, roughly 87% seen once. The treatment was: roughly 19 received Ad26.COV2.S at low or high dose, single or two shots; 5 received placebo; per-sample allocation not given. Specimen acquisition occurred on day 63 following the initial vaccine or placebo injection. Specimen: peripheral blood, collected in a trial of Ad26.COV2.S vaccine versus placebo. Receptor source: a person aged 18 to 65 who received the Ad26.COV2.S COVID-19 vaccine or a placebo.

The rearrangement uses TRBV7-9 and TRBJ1-2, with D unresolved. The CDR3 is 18 residues long. V was clipped by 5 bases and J by 1 base, with 23 bases between them. The V gene's germline CDR1 is SEHNR and CDR2 FQNEAQ (reference sequence). In DNA, the CDR3 is TGTGCCAGCAGCCCCGCCTGGGTCGGCGGAGGGAGTAACTATGGCTACACCTTC. It translates to CASSPAWVGGGSNYGYTF.

The chain recombines TRBV27 with TRBJ2-1, with D possibly matching TRBD1 (6 bases). The germline gives CDR1 MNHEY, CDR2 SMNVEV (reference sequence). This CDR3 spans 14 amino acids. Trimming took 5 bases from V and 5 from J, leaving 13 bases between them. Here the CDR3 DNA reads TGTGCCAGCAGTCTCCGGGACATAAACAATGAGCAGTTCTTC. This codes for CASSLRDINNEQFF.

The chain carries TRBV7-2 and TRBJ1-4; D remains unclear. Germline V CDR1 and CDR2: SGHTA, FQGNSA. This CDR3 contains 14 residues. Between the trimmed V and J ends, which lost 3 bases and 8 bases, there was a span of 13 bases. Here the CDR3 reads CASSLVTTGEKLFF. The CDR3 region has the DNA TGTGCCAGCAGCTTGGTGACAACGGGCGAAAAACTGTTTTTT. The whole variable domain, filled in from reference TRBV7-2 and TRBJ1-4, reads GAGVSQSPSNKVTEKGKDVELRCDPISGHTALYWYRQSLGQGLEFLIYFQGNSAPDKSGLPSDRFSAERTGGSVSTLTIQRTQQEDSAVYLCASSLVTTGEKLFFGSGTQLSVL.

The genes are TRBV3-1 (or the pseudogene TRBV3-2) and TRBJ2-7, with 8 bases lining up with TRBD1. V dropped 2 bases and J dropped 2; count of bases not matched to a gene: 5. CDR3 length: 15 amino acids. Per germline, CDR1 LGHDT and CDR2 YNNKEL (reference sequence). CDR3 residues: CASSQRTGCPYEQYF. CDR3 in DNA: TGTGCCAGCAGCCAAAGGACAGGGTGTCCCTACGAGCAGTACTTC.

The gene calls are TRBV18 and TRBJ2-7, with 8 bases aligning to TRBD1. Trimming removed 3 bases from V and 0 bases from J; junction bases left unmatched: 10. CDR3 length: 17 amino acids. Germline CDR1 reads KGHSH; CDR2 reads LQKENI. CDR3 in DNA: TGTGCCAGCTCACCGGACAGGGCCGGGGATAGCTCCTACGAGCAGTACTTC. Its translation is CASSPDRAGDSSYEQYF.

V is TRBV5-1 and J is TRBJ1-4; tentatively, D is TRBD1 (6 bases). V was clipped by 3 bases and J by 7 bases, with 13 bases between them. The CDR3 runs to 14 residues. Germline CDR1 is SGHRS and CDR2 is YFSETQ. Written as DNA, the CDR3 is TGCGCCAGCAGCTCGGGGGGCCCGGCTGAAAAACTGTTTTTT. Protein: CASSSGGPAEKLFF.

The chain is built from TRBV30 and TRBJ2-3; D is unresolved. The CDR3 runs 13 residues. CDR1 and CDR2 from the germline V gene are GTSNPN and SVGIG (reference sequence). The ends were cut back, 0 bases at V and 2 bases at J, with 6 bases in the middle. CDR3 amino acids: CAWSVLDTDTQYF. As DNA, the CDR3 is TGTGCCTGGAGTGTGTTGGACACAGATACGCAGTATTTT.

The chain couples TRBV6-1 to TRBJ1-4; a possible D gene is TRBD1 (5 bases). The CDR3 is 15 residues long. CDR1 and CDR2 from the germline V gene are MNHNS and SASEGT. V lost 3 bases to trimming and J lost 7 bases, with 15 bases between them. The CDR3 sequence is CASSDRSGGSEKLFF. In DNA, the CDR3 is TGTGCCAGCAGTGACCGCAGCGGGGGTAGTGAAAAACTGTTTTTT.

The chain uses TRBV18 and TRBJ1-2; a weak D match, TRBD1 (6 bases). Per germline, CDR1 KGHSH and CDR2 LQKENI. The CDR3 contains 11 residues. Between the trimmed V and J ends, which lost 5 bases and 6 bases, there was a span of 7 bases. The DNA of the CDR3 is TGTGCCAGCTCAGGACAGCATGGCTACACCTTC. Protein product: CASSGQHGYTF. The complete variable domain, with remaining parts taken from reference TRBV18 and TRBJ1-2, reads NAGVMQNPRHLVRRRGQEARLRCSPMKGHSHVYWYRQLPEEGLKFMVYLQKENIIDESGMPKERFSAEFPKEGPSILRIQQVVRGDSAAYFCASSGQHGYTFGSGTRLTVV.

V and J are TRBV2 and TRBJ2-5; D possibly matches TRBD1 or TRBD2 (7 bases each). The CDR3 consists of 19 residues. The germline V and J ends were trimmed by 4 bases and 2 bases, with 26 bases remaining between them. Germline values: CDR1 SNHLY, CDR2 FYNNEI. CDR3 coding DNA: TGTGCCAGCAGTGCAGTGGACAGGCCCTGGGAGCGGGGACAAGAGACCCAGTACTTC. It encodes CASSAVDRPWERGQETQYF. The full variable domain, with the rest looked up from reference TRBV2 and TRBJ2-5, is EPEVTQTPSHQVTQMGQEVILRCVPISNHLYFYWYRQILGQKVEFLVSFYNNEISEKSEIFDDQFSVERPDGSNFTLKIRSTKLEDSAMYFCASSAVDRPWERGQETQYFGPGTRLLVL.

This chain connects TRBV7-2 to TRBJ2-5, with D possibly TRBD2 on 5 matching bases. The CDR3 is 13 amino acids. Germline CDR1 and CDR2: SGHTA and FQGNSA. The V end lost 6 bases, the J end lost 4 bases, and 12 bases lay between the germline ends. For the CDR3, the DNA is TGTGCCAGCAGTCCCAGACTAACAGAGACCCAGTACTTC. Protein product: CASSPRLTETQYF.

This clone was seen just once. The V call is TRBV6-2 or TRBV6-3, the J call TRBJ2-7; 11 nucleotides agree with TRBD2. With V trimmed by 5 bases and J by 2 bases, 5 bases remained unmatched. Germline CDR1 MNHEY, CDR2 SVGEGT. The CDR3 covers 15 residues. Written as DNA, the CDR3 is TGTGCCAGCAGTCTCGGGACTAGCGGACCCTACGAGCAGTACTTC. Amino acids: CASSLGTSGPYEQYF.

The chain carries TRBV27 and TRBJ2-3; D tentatively fits TRBD1 or TRBD2 (6 bases each). The CDR3 extends over 16 amino acids. V was cut by 3 bases and J by 5 bases, with 18 bases left in between. Germline V lookup: CDR1 MNHEY, CDR2 SMNVEV (reference sequence). DNA of the CDR3: TGTGCCAGCAGTTTGGCCGGGACTCAGGGGCAAGATACGCAGTATTTT. Translation gives CASSLAGTQGQDTQYF.

In its sample, this clone was seen a few times. The chain uses TRBV5-6 and TRBJ2-5, with unresolved D. The CDR3 is made up of 13 amino acids. Germline V gene sequence: CDR1 SGHDT, CDR2 YYEEEE. V lost 0 bases, J lost 3 bases, and 6 bases lay in between. The CDR3 bases are TGTGCCAGCAGCTTGGCCTGGGAAGAGACCCAGTACTTC. Translated, it gives CASSLAWEETQYF.

The V gene is TRBV7-2, the J gene TRBJ1-5; D remains ambiguous. This CDR3 comprises 16 residues. V was cut by 5 bases and J by 6 bases, with 20 bases left in between. Germline CDR1 is SGHTA and CDR2 is FQGNSA. The chain's CDR3 is CASSPAGVQRGQPQHF. CDR3 bases: TGTGCCAGCAGCCCCGCCGGGGTCCAACGAGGTCAGCCCCAGCATTTT.

The chain employs TRBV6-5 and TRBJ1-4; D remains ambiguous. Germline V CDR1 and CDR2: MNHEY, SVGAGI. Deletions cut 6 bases from V and 12 bases from J, with 17 bases between. The CDR3 is 13 amino acids. The DNA of the CDR3 is TGTGCCAGCAGCTCATTCTCAGTGGAGCAACTGTTTTTT. Translation: CASSSFSVEQLFF.

The rearrangement links TRBV6-6 to TRBJ2-3; possibly TRBD1 for D (5 bases). The CDR3 spans 13 residues. Trimming took off 5 bases at V and 1 base at J, with 7 bases between the two ends. Germline lookup yields CDR1 MNHNY and CDR2 SVGAGI (reference sequence). The CDR3 region is CASSLRGTDTQYF. The CDR3 DNA reads TGTGCCAGCAGTCTCAGGGGCACAGATACGCAGTATTTT.

The chain recombines TRBV4-2 with TRBJ2-3, with 12 bases matching TRBD2. In germline, CDR1 is LGHNA, CDR2 YNFKEQ. The CDR3 is 16 residues long. Germline trimming cut 3 bases from V and 5 bases from J; bases unmatched to any gene: 6. For the CDR3, the DNA is TGTGCCAGCAGCCAGCCTAGCGGGGGGGCGAAAGATACGCAGTATTTT. Its protein is CASSQPSGGAKDTQYF.

Concerning this clone itself: Other nucleotide sequences from this sample produce the same CDR3. V is TRBV5-1 and J is TRBJ1-2; D is possibly TRBD1 (5 bases). V lost 1 base, J lost 3 bases, and 10 bases lay in between. Germline V CDR1 and CDR2: SGHRS, YFSETQ. The CDR3 covers 14 residues. The CDR3 protein is CASSLIPGDYGYTF. The CDR3 region has the DNA TGCGCCAGCAGCTTGATCCCGGGGGACTATGGCTACACCTTC.

This chain connects TRBV5-1 to TRBJ2-3; D is unresolved. The germline V gene has CDR1 SGHRS and CDR2 YFSETQ. V lost 5 bases and J 2 bases, leaving 9 bases between the germline ends. This CDR3 spans 13 amino acids. The CDR3 here is CASRTVPTDTQYF. The CDR3 DNA sequence: TGCGCCAGCAGGACGGTCCCCACAGATACGCAGTATTTT.

The chain is built from TRBV7-8 and TRBJ1-3; D uncertain. Trimming took off 2 bases at V and 4 bases at J, with 15 bases between the two ends. The CDR3 length is 16 residues. Germline loops: CDR1 SGHVS, CDR2 FQNEAQ. For the CDR3, the DNA is TGTGCCAGCAGCTTATTGAGTCCCACCGCGGGAAACACCATATATTTT. It specifies CASSLLSPTAGNTIYF.